The 7 T cell receptor beta chains presented below share a single source sample, sequenced in a study of T-cell memory formation after mild COVID-19. TCRdb processed the 5' RACE reads anew with MiXCR; each CDR3 protein has one entry. The sample contains roughly 560,000 distinct CDR3 sequences, 20% of which appear only once. The specimen was PBMCs or a T cell subset sorted from them (not recorded which). The receptor source for this set is an adult woman who had mild COVID-19 (a few samples of this study predate the infection). Cell type and time point are not known.

The rearrangement links TRBV10-3 to TRBJ1-2; no clear D gene. V lost 7 bases to trimming and J lost 6 bases, with 15 bases between them. The CDR3 loop spans 13 amino acids. The germline gives CDR1 ENHRY, CDR2 SYGVKD. This CDR3 is CAITDTTLNGYTF. CDR3 DNA sequence: TGTGCCATCACTGATACCACATTAAATGGCTACACCTTC.

This clonotype was counted a few times. This chain uses TRBV5-1 with TRBJ2-7, with TRBD2 matching 10 bases. The CDR3 has 16 residues. Trimming removed 3 bases from V and 5 bases from J; junction bases left unmatched: 11. CDR1 and CDR2 (germline): SGHRS, YFSETQ. The CDR3, as DNA: TGCGCCAGCAGCTCCGGACCGGGACTAGCGTCCCACGAGCAGTACTTC. It yields the protein CASSSGPGLASHEQYF.

This clonotype was seen a few times. The CDR3 region has the DNA TGTGCCAGCAGTTCTCGGGAGGTACCACCCCCTGCAGATACGCAGTATTTT. Amino acids: CASSSREVPPPADTQYF. The rearrangement uses TRBV11-2 and TRBJ2-3; 7 bases map to TRBD2. Germline V gene data show CDR1 as SGHAT and CDR2 as FQNNGV. The CDR3 loop spans 17 amino acids. With V trimmed by 6 bases and J by 4 bases, 16 bases remained unmatched.

This clonotype was seen many times. CDR3 region: CASSLRQTYEQYF. CDR3 DNA sequence: TGTGCCAGCAGTTTACGACAGACCTACGAGCAGTACTTC. This chain links TRBV12-3 or TRBV12-4 with TRBJ2-7, with D perhaps TRBD1 (5 bases). V dropped 2 bases and J dropped 2 bases, with 7 bases sitting between them. The CDR3 consists of 13 residues.

The V and J genes are TRBV20-1 and TRBJ2-1; weak D call: TRBD2 (6 bases). Between the trimmed V and J ends, which lost 0 bases and 7 bases, there was a span of 19 bases. The CDR3 is 16 residues long. Germline CDR1 is DFQATT and CDR2 is SNEGSKA (reference sequence). The CDR3 here is CSARDPRLEGQNEQFF. The CDR3 nucleotides read TGCAGTGCTAGAGACCCCCGACTAGAAGGGCAAAATGAGCAGTTCTTC.

This clonotype was observed at least ten times. This chain uses TRBV3-1 with TRBJ1-1, with a weak D call TRBD1 (5 bases). The CDR3 is 13 residues long. V lost 5 bases and J lost 2, with 9 bases in between. Germline V gene lookup returns CDR1 LGHDT and CDR2 YNNKEL (reference sequence). This CDR3 reads CASSADSNTEAFF. The CDR3, as DNA: TGTGCCAGCAGCGCAGACAGTAACACTGAAGCTTTCTTT.

The chain uses TRBV5-4 and TRBJ1-1; possible D gene TRBD1, 6 bases. Germline CDR1 and CDR2: SGHNT and YYREEE (reference sequence). The length of the CDR3 is 13 residues. V lost 1 base and J 7 bases, leaving 11 bases between the germline ends. Here the CDR3 reads CASSLKGGGEAFF. CDR3 DNA: TGTGCCAGCAGCTTGAAAGGGGGGGGTGAAGCTTTCTTT.